What follows are 11 T cell receptor beta chains derived from one specimen sequenced in a study of T cells in Graves' hyperthyroidism and ophthalmopathy. Using RNA transcripts as the source, TCR beta CDR3 regions were amplified. In the first-round RT-PCR of the TCR CDR3, the HTBI primer set was used. Via MiXCR, TCRdb re-called the multiplex PCR reads, giving one row per CDR3 protein. Of approximately 560,000 distinct CDR3 sequences in the sample, 15% to 19% were seen once. Sequencing was carried out using blood. These receptors all stem from a woman aged 30 to 39 with Graves' hyperthyroidism.

This clonotype was seen repeatedly, ten times or more. This chain links TRBV28 with TRBJ2-7; 13 bases align to TRBD2. After removal of 6 bases from V and 0 bases from J, the junction contained 11 bases not matched to a gene. CDR3 size: 18 residues. Germline-derived CDR1 and CDR2 are MDHEN and SYDVKM. The CDR3 here is CASSEELAGGGTSYEQYF. The CDR3 DNA is TGTGCCAGCAGCGAGGAACTAGCGGGAGGGGGTACCTCCTACGAGCAGTACTTC.

This clonotype was recorded many times. The chain joins TRBV27 to TRBJ2-1, with D perhaps matching TRBD1 or TRBD2 (5 bases each). The CDR3 extends over 12 amino acids. Germline V gives CDR1 MNHEY, CDR2 SMNVEV (reference sequence). V was pared by 8 bases and J by 3 bases, with 8 bases between. The CDR3 DNA sequence: TGTGCCAGCGGGACCTACTACAATGAGCAGTTCTTC. It yields the protein CASGTYYNEQFF.

Concerning this clonotype itself: A read error is possible here, since a much larger clone lies one base away. The CDR3 spells CASGDTGGDTEAFF. In DNA, the CDR3 is TGCGCCAGTGGAGACACAGGGGGGGACACTGAAGCTTTCTTT. V usage is TRBV5-1 and J usage is TRBJ1-1, with 8 bases identical to TRBD1. CDR1 SGHRS and CDR2 YFSETQ come from the germline V gene. CDR3 length: 14 residues. The ends lost 8 bases at V and 3 bases at J; junction bases unmatched: 9.

The chain recombines TRBV5-8 with TRBJ2-7, with D possibly TRBD2 on 6 matching bases. The V and J ends lost 9 bases and 3 bases respectively, with 19 bases between them. Per germline, CDR1 SGHTS and CDR2 YDEGEE. This CDR3 has 14 amino acids. CDR3 DNA sequence: TGTGCCACCGCCCCTCGGGGGAGTTACTACGAGCAGTACTTC. It is translated as CATAPRGSYYEQYF. The full variable domain, with the rest looked up from reference TRBV5-8 and TRBJ2-7, is EAGVTQSPTHLIKTRGQQATLRCSPISGHTSVYWYQQALGLGLQFLLWYDEGEERNRGNFPPRFSGRQFPNYSSELNVNALELEDSALYLCATAPRGSYYEQYFGPGTRLTVT.

This clonotype has a count of ten or more. This rearrangement joins TRBV28 to TRBJ2-5, with a possible D match to TRBD2 (6 bases). Per germline, CDR1 MDHEN and CDR2 SYDVKM. V lost 3 bases and J 5 bases, leaving 10 bases between the germline ends. The CDR3 spans 13 residues. CDR3 residues: CASSFSGDETQYF. As DNA, the CDR3 is TGTGCCAGCAGTTTCTCGGGGGACGAGACCCAGTACTTC.

This clonotype was counted many times. A clone one base away is much larger, so this may be a read error. J is TRBJ2-3 and V is TRBV30; D uncertain. This CDR3 region has 11 residues. The V end lost 0 bases, the J end lost 5 bases, and 3 bases lay between the germline ends. Germline V gene lookup returns CDR1 GTSNPN and CDR2 SVGIG (reference sequence). CDR3 sequence (DNA): TGTGCCTGGAGTGTAGAAGATACGCAGTATTTT. Its protein is CAWSVEDTQYF.

This chain links TRBV10-2 with TRBJ1-5; D gene ambiguous. The CDR3 is made up of 15 amino acids. Germline-derived CDR1 and CDR2 are WSHSY and SAAADI. V lost 3 bases and J 3 bases, leaving 12 bases between the germline ends. The CDR3 here is CASSEVGVANQPQHF. CDR3 sequence (DNA): TGCGCCAGCAGTGAAGTTGGGGTGGCCAATCAGCCCCAGCATTTT.

The sample holds a few counts of this clonotype. The rearrangement joins TRBV19 to TRBJ1-1; D may be TRBD1 (5 bases). The CDR3 has 16 residues. V gave up 7 bases and J gave up 3 bases, with 21 bases separating them. The germline V gene has CDR1 LNHDA and CDR2 SQIVND (reference sequence). CDR3: CASTSMGGRRYTEAFF. As DNA, the CDR3 is TGTGCCAGTACCAGTATGGGGGGGAGGAGGTACACTGAAGCTTTCTTT.

Points on this clonotype: Since a much larger clone is just one base distant, this may be a read error. This rearrangement joins TRBV24-1 to TRBJ2-1, with 11 nucleotides matching TRBD2. Germline V lookup: CDR1 KGHDR, CDR2 SFDVKD. The CDR3 sequence is 15 residues long. V lost 7 bases and J lost 9; bases outside the gene matches: 10. CDR3 bases: TGTGCCACCAGAGACCGGACTAGCGGGTACGCTGAGCAGTTCTTC. It specifies CATRDRTSGYAEQFF.

Comments on this clonotype: A read error may be the cause here, since a much bigger clone is one base away. The chain links TRBV20-1 to TRBJ2-7, with 8 bases matching TRBD2. J lost 6 bases, V lost 0 bases, and 13 bases had no gene match. CDR1 and CDR2 from the germline V gene are DFQATT and SNEGSKA (reference sequence). This CDR3 spans 16 amino acids. CDR3 DNA sequence: TGCAGTGCTAGAGATACAGCGGGAGAGTGTTGTGGCGAGCAGTACTTC. Its protein product is CSARDTAGECCGEQYF.

This clonotype was picked up many times. The CDR3 sequence: CASTTPRAGTGADNEQFF. CDR3 DNA sequence: TGTGCCAGCACCACCCCACGGGCTGGGACAGGGGCCGACAATGAGCAGTTCTTC. The chain recombines TRBV11-1 with TRBJ2-1; 10 nucleotides match TRBD1. The length of the CDR3 is 18 residues. V gave up 7 bases and J gave up 5 bases; unmatched junction bases: 17. Germline CDR1 SGHAT, CDR2 FQDESV (reference sequence).